One sample yielded the 29 T cell receptor beta chains listed below, sequenced in a study of T cell responses to AZD1222 COVID-19 vaccine. Generated by immunoSEQ multiplex PCR, the TCRdb table keeps only in-frame clones and is missing some. Of approximately 140,000 clones listed, approximately 90% are singletons. The input for sequencing was peripheral blood, taken on day 0 of AZD1222 vaccination. All receptors derive from an adult in good health.

The chain is built from TRBV21-1 and TRBJ1-1; the table assigns TRBD1, which was not confirmed against the DNA. TRBV21-1 is a pseudogene locus. The CDR3 totals 22 residues. The CDR3 sequence: CASFKERGQSNTGGSKNTEAFF. Written as DNA, the CDR3 is TGTGCCAGCTTCAAAGAAAGAGGCCAGTCAAACACAGGGGGCTCAAAGAACACTGAAGCTTTCTTT.

CDR3 DNA: TGTGCCAGCAACCGCCGGACAGATAGCAATCAGCCCCAGCATTTT. Amino acids: CASNRRTDSNQPQHF. This chain connects TRBV6-5 to TRBJ1-5; tentatively, D is TRBD1 (6 bases). In germline, CDR1 is MNHEY, CDR2 SVGAGI. Trimming took off 7 bases at V and 0 bases at J, with 13 bases between the two ends. The CDR3 length is 15 residues.

The chain is built from TRBV9 and TRBJ1-2; 7 bases match TRBD1. Per the germline V gene, CDR1 is SGDLS and CDR2 is YYNGEE. Germline trimming cut 2 bases from V and 10 bases from J; bases unmatched to any gene: 11. The CDR3 is made up of 14 amino acids. This chain's CDR3 is CASSVGTEGSLYTF. The DNA of the CDR3 is TGTGCCAGCAGCGTCGGGACAGAGGGATCGCTCTACACCTTC.

The chain combines TRBV6-2 or TRBV6-3 with TRBJ2-2; D gene unclear. Trimming cost V 2 bases and J 6 bases, with 19 bases left between them. This CDR3 contains 17 residues. The germline gives CDR1 MNHEY, CDR2 SVGEGT. The CDR3 here is CASSYLGWAGAPGELFF. CDR3 in DNA: TGTGCCAGCAGTTACCTTGGCTGGGCAGGTGCACCCGGGGAGCTGTTTTTT.

The chain has TRBV7-9 and TRBJ1-2; TRBD1 might be the D (6 bases). Trimming stripped 3 bases from V and 7 bases from J, with 12 bases between. The germline V gene has CDR1 SEHNR and CDR2 FQNEAQ (reference sequence). The CDR3 extends over 13 amino acids. The CDR3 loop is CASSLATGSGYTF. The CDR3 DNA follows: TGTGCCAGCAGCTTGGCAACAGGGTCTGGCTACACCTTC.

The rearrangement links TRBV9 to TRBJ1-6; the D is unclear. Germline CDR1 is SGDLS and CDR2 is YYNGEE. V lost 0 bases, J lost 7 bases, and 8 bases lay in between. CDR3 length equals 14 residues. This chain's CDR3 is CASSVGQFNSPLHF. The CDR3 DNA follows: TGTGCCAGCAGCGTAGGGCAGTTCAATTCACCCCTCCACTTT.

The V call is TRBV2, the J call TRBJ1-2; D gene unclear. CDR3 size: 16 residues. The V and J ends lost 7 bases and 1 base respectively, with 19 bases between them. In germline, CDR1 is SNHLY, CDR2 FYNNEI. CDR3 sequence reads: CASTENRAAFNYGYTF. The CDR3 nucleotides are TGTGCCAGCACCGAGAACCGGGCCGCGTTTAACTATGGCTACACCTTC.

The V gene is TRBV28, the J gene TRBJ1-1, with D unclear. Trimming removed 6 bases from V and 6 bases from J, with 23 bases in between. The CDR3 loop spans 16 amino acids. The V gene's germline CDR1 is MDHEN and CDR2 SYDVKM. CDR3 residues: CASSRPSRGGTAEAFF. The DNA of the CDR3 is TGTGCCAGCAGCCGACCATCTCGGGGAGGAACGGCTGAAGCTTTCTTT. The whole variable domain, filled in from reference TRBV28 and TRBJ1-1, reads DVKVTQSSRYLVKRTGEKVFLECVQDMDHENMFWYRQDPGLGLRLIYFSYDVKMKEKGDIPEGYSVSREKKERFSLILESASTNQTSMYLCASSRPSRGGTAEAFFGQGTRLTVV.

The J gene is TRBJ1-5, the V gene TRBV6-1, with D tentatively TRBD1 (5 bases). Trimming pared 2 bases from V and 5 bases from J, leaving 10 bases between. This CDR3 is 14 amino acids long. Germline CDR1 and CDR2: MNHNS and SASEGT. DNA of the CDR3: TGTGCCAGCAGTGAATTGGGGCTCGATCAGCCCCAGCATTTT. It translates to CASSELGLDQPQHF.

This chain joins TRBV5-6 and TRBJ2-7; tentative D call: TRBD1 (5 bases). This CDR3 is 15 amino acids long. In germline, CDR1 is SGHDT, CDR2 YYEEEE. Trimming took 0 bases from V and 2 from J, leaving 12 bases between them. The CDR3 DNA follows: TGTGCCAGCAGCTTGGCCGGGTCAGGGCCCTACGAGCAGTACTTC. It codes for CASSLAGSGPYEQYF.

The chain combines TRBV19 with TRBJ1-5; no clear D gene. V gave up 1 base and J gave up 6 bases, with 16 bases separating them. The CDR3 contains 16 residues. Germline-derived CDR1 and CDR2 are LNHDA and SQIVND (reference sequence). CDR3 residues: CASSIGAGRESQPQHF. The CDR3 DNA sequence: TGTGCCAGTAGTATAGGAGCAGGAAGAGAGTCTCAGCCCCAGCATTTT.

This sequence joins TRBV28 and TRBJ1-5; perhaps TRBD1 as D (6 bases). Germline V gene lookup returns CDR1 MDHEN and CDR2 SYDVKM. This CDR3 spans 13 amino acids. V was shortened by 7 bases and J by 7 bases, with 14 bases between the two germline ends. The CDR3 DNA follows: TGTGCCAGCAAGGGGGGTGTAGGGCAGCCCCAGCATTTT. As protein: CASKGGVGQPQHF.

This clone was detected a few times. The V gene is TRBV28, the J gene TRBJ2-3; D is ambiguous. Per the germline V gene, CDR1 is MDHEN and CDR2 is SYDVKM. CDR3 length: 12 residues. The ends were cut back, 5 bases at V and 3 bases at J, with 6 bases in the middle. CDR3 residues: CASSETTDTQYF. The CDR3 DNA sequence: TGTGCCAGCAGTGAGACGACAGATACGCAGTATTTT. Full variable domain (missing parts from reference TRBV28 and TRBJ2-3): DVKVTQSSRYLVKRTGEKVFLECVQDMDHENMFWYRQDPGLGLRLIYFSYDVKMKEKGDIPEGYSVSREKKERFSLILESASTNQTSMYLCASSETTDTQYFGPGTRLTVL.

This chain joins TRBV28 and TRBJ2-7, with 11 bases identical to TRBD2. CDR3 length equals 16 residues. Germline V gene sequence: CDR1 MDHEN, CDR2 SYDVKM. Trimming at V came to 2 bases and at J to 7 bases, leaving 10 bases not matched to a gene. As DNA, the CDR3 is TGTGCCAGCAGTTTAATAACTAGCGGGAGAGTGTTGGAGCAGTACTTC. Translation: CASSLITSGRVLEQYF.

The chain links TRBV5-4 to TRBJ2-7, with 9 positions matching TRBD2. Germline lookup yields CDR1 SGHNT and CDR2 YYREEE (reference sequence). Trimming at V came to 2 bases and at J to 2 bases, leaving 8 bases not matched to a gene. CDR3 length equals 16 residues. The CDR3 coding sequence is TGTGCCAGCAGCTTAGGGGAGCTAGCGGGAACCTACGAGCAGTACTTC. It is translated as CASSLGELAGTYEQYF.

This sequence joins TRBV6-5 and TRBJ2-7; a weak D match, TRBD1 (6 bases). This CDR3 is 15 amino acids long. V was pared by 8 bases and J by 3 bases, with 20 bases between. Germline CDR1 and CDR2: MNHEY and SVGAGI. The CDR3 DNA follows: TGTGCCAGCTCCCCTGGGGGCGCCATCCGCTACGAGCAGTACTTC. It translates to CASSPGGAIRYEQYF.

This clone was observed once. The rearrangement links TRBV18 to TRBJ1-3; possibly TRBD1 for D (6 bases). Trimming stripped 3 bases from V and 2 bases from J, with 11 bases between. Per germline, CDR1 KGHSH and CDR2 LQKENI. The CDR3 length is 15 residues. The DNA for the CDR3 is TGTGCCAGCTCACCTGAGAGGGGGACTGGAAACACCATATATTTT. As protein: CASSPERGTGNTIYF.

With respect to this clone: Other DNA sequences from this sample encode an identical CDR3 as well. The chain's CDR3 is CASSLQGSNQPQHF. The CDR3, as DNA: TGTGCCAGCAGTTTACAGGGTAGCAATCAGCCCCAGCATTTT. This rearrangement joins TRBV27 to TRBJ1-5; a possible D gene is TRBD1 (5 bases). The CDR3 has 14 residues. Germline loops: CDR1 MNHEY, CDR2 SMNVEV (reference sequence). V lost 2 bases, J lost 0 bases, and 5 bases lay in between.

The chain employs TRBV14 and TRBJ2-2; D is undetermined. Germline lookup yields CDR1 SGHDN and CDR2 FVKESK. Trimming removed 1 base at V and 1 base at J, with 4 bases between. CDR3 size: 14 residues. The CDR3 DNA sequence: TGTGCCAGCAGCCAAGGGGTGAACACCGGGGAGCTGTTTTTT. Its protein product is CASSQGVNTGELFF.

The count of this clone is one. The rearrangement uses TRBV27 and TRBJ2-1, with 8 bases identical to TRBD2. The trim removed 7 bases at V and 10 bases at J, leaving 15 bases unmatched. CDR1 and CDR2 (germline): MNHEY, SMNVEV (reference sequence). The CDR3 is 15 amino acids. As DNA, the CDR3 is TGTGCCAGCATCGTCCGACGGGAGGGCTGGGAGGAGCAGTTCTTC. Encoded protein: CASIVRREGWEEQFF.

This clone has only one observation. The rearrangement links TRBV7-2 to TRBJ1-5, with D unclear. Germline CDR1 and CDR2: SGHTA and FQGNSA. The CDR3 runs to 17 residues. Trimming shortened V by 1 base and J by 0 bases, and 13 bases separated the two germline ends. As DNA, the CDR3 is TGTGCCAGCAGCTTAGAAGCAGTCACATATAGCAATCAGCCCCAGCATTTT. The encoded protein is CASSLEAVTYSNQPQHF.

This clone was detected once. The V and J genes are TRBV3-1 (or the pseudogene TRBV3-2) and TRBJ2-2, with 9 bases matching TRBD2. The CDR3 covers 17 residues. J was trimmed by 3 bases and V by 3 bases; bases with no gene match: 8. Germline V lookup: CDR1 LGHDT, CDR2 YNNKEL (reference sequence). CDR3 protein: CASSHFQREADTGELFF. For the CDR3, the DNA is TGTGCCAGCAGCCATTTTCAGCGGGAGGCGGACACCGGGGAGCTGTTTTTT.

The chain couples TRBV28 to TRBJ2-7; D possibly corresponds to TRBD2 (6 bases). The CDR3 sequence is 15 residues long. With 1 base removed from V and 3 bases from J, the gap between germline ends came to 13 bases. Germline V lookup: CDR1 MDHEN, CDR2 SYDVKM. Here the CDR3 reads CASSLLAGQNYEQYF. CDR3 in DNA: TGTGCCAGCAGTTTATTGGCGGGGCAAAACTACGAGCAGTACTTC.

The chain combines TRBV24-1 with TRBJ2-1; D gene unclear. This CDR3 is 11 amino acids long. Germline CDR1 and CDR2: KGHDR and SFDVKD. V gave up 2 bases and J gave up 6 bases, with 1 base separating them. The CDR3 sequence is CATSDSNEQFF. DNA for the CDR3: TGTGCCACCAGTGATTCCAATGAGCAGTTCTTC.

The chain combines TRBV29-1 with TRBJ1-5; TRBD1 matches at 9 bases. V was clipped by 6 bases and J by 0 bases; unmatched bases: 12. This CDR3 region has 17 residues. CDR1 is SQVTM, CDR2 ANQGSEA, per germline. In DNA form, the CDR3 reads TGCAGCGTCTCAACGGGACAGGGTGTTAATAGCAATCAGCCCCAGCATTTT. It encodes CSVSTGQGVNSNQPQHF.

This chain's CDR3 is CASSLGGATNEKLFF. In DNA form, the CDR3 reads TGTGCCAGCAGCCTGGGGGGAGCAACTAATGAAAAACTGTTTTTT. The chain uses TRBV28 and TRBJ1-4; TRBD1 is a possible D gene (5 bases). This CDR3 region has 15 residues. V gave up 6 bases and J gave up 0 bases, with 11 bases separating them. Germline CDR1 is MDHEN and CDR2 is SYDVKM.

This sequence joins TRBV3-1 (or the pseudogene TRBV3-2) and TRBJ1-2, with D uncertain. CDR3 length equals 13 residues. V lost 0 bases and J 7 bases, leaving 9 bases between the germline ends. Germline CDR1 LGHDT, CDR2 YNNKEL (reference sequence). CDR3 protein: CASSQDRGSGYTF. In DNA, the CDR3 is TGTGCCAGCAGCCAAGATAGAGGCTCTGGCTACACCTTC.

This sequence joins TRBV27 and TRBJ2-7; 9 bases are shared with TRBD1. The CDR3 has 20 residues. Germline CDR1 is MNHEY and CDR2 is SMNVEV (reference sequence). V lost 5 bases to trimming and J lost 4 bases; unmatched junction nucleotides: 24. The CDR3 spells CASSLRPGTGRYWRGYEQYF. Written as DNA, the CDR3 is TGTGCCAGCAGTCTACGTCCCGGGACAGGGAGATATTGGAGGGGGTACGAGCAGTACTTC.

The genes are TRBV7-9 and TRBJ1-5; 8 positions agree with TRBD1. CDR1 is SEHNR and CDR2 is FQNEAQ in the germline V gene (reference sequence). The CDR3 extends over 15 amino acids. J lost 4 bases, V lost 2 bases, and 4 bases had no gene match. In nucleotides, the CDR3 is TGTGCCAGCAGCTTAACACAGGGGGAGAATCAGCCCCAGCATTTT. This sequence encodes CASSLTQGENQPQHF.